Listed here are 18 T cell receptor beta chains from one sample, sequenced in a study of Ad26.COV2.S vaccination and SARS-CoV-2 variants. Produced via immunoSEQ multiplex PCR; TCRdb's table is partial and in-frame only. The table has around 86,000 clones, about four fifths seen once. The sequencing here drew on peripheral blood, taken after recovery from COVID-19. The receptors were gathered from a human donor who had recovered from COVID-19.

The V gene is TRBV2, the J gene TRBJ2-5, with a possible D match to TRBD2 (7 bases). V was trimmed by 8 bases and J by 5 bases, leaving 33 bases between them. This CDR3 spans 19 amino acids. Germline V gives CDR1 SNHLY, CDR2 FYNNEI. For the CDR3, the DNA is TGTGCCAGCGAAGGCTTTCGGGGGGCGATTTCCCCTCCAAAGGAGACCCAGTACTTC. Protein product: CASEGFRGAISPPKETQYF.

The CDR3: CASTKDRLISSSGNTIYF. CDR3 coding DNA: TGTGCCAGTACAAAGGACAGACTTATATCGAGCTCTGGAAACACCATATATTTT. The J gene is TRBJ1-3, the V gene TRBV2, with D maybe TRBD1 (6 bases). With 9 bases removed from V and 0 bases from J, the gap between germline ends came to 24 bases. Germline-derived CDR1 and CDR2 are SNHLY and FYNNEI. The CDR3 length is 18 residues.

V usage is TRBV3-1 (or the pseudogene TRBV3-2) and J usage is TRBJ1-5; D possibly corresponds to TRBD1 (6 bases). V shed 0 bases and J shed 4 bases, with 10 bases lying between them. The CDR3 is 15 amino acids. Germline loops: CDR1 LGHDT, CDR2 YNNKEL (reference sequence). Here the CDR3 reads CASSQDARGNQPQHF. CDR3 nucleotide sequence: TGTGCCAGCAGCCAAGACGCTAGGGGGAATCAGCCCCAGCATTTT.

This clone was recorded only once. The chain couples TRBV10-2 to TRBJ2-6, with D perhaps matching TRBD1 or TRBD2 (6 bases each). Trimming cost V 6 bases and J 4 bases, with 25 bases left between them. Germline V gene sequence: CDR1 WSHSY, CDR2 SAAADI. The CDR3 totals 19 residues. The CDR3 DNA is TGCGCCAGCAGCCTCACGCCGACAGGTTTAGGACTAGGGGCCAACGTCCTGACTTTC. Translated: CASSLTPTGLGLGANVLTF.

The gene calls are TRBV27 and TRBJ2-1, with 13 positions matching TRBD2. The CDR3 runs 17 residues. The junction had 7 bases not matched to a gene; V was cut back by 6 bases and J by 2 bases. CDR1 is MNHEY, CDR2 SMNVEV, per germline (reference sequence). The CDR3 nucleotides are TGTGCCAGCAGCCCCGAGGGACTAGCGGGAACCTACAATGAGCAGTTCTTC. This encodes CASSPEGLAGTYNEQFF.

The chain has TRBV9 and TRBJ2-1; 11 nucleotides align to TRBD2. The CDR3 covers 18 residues. Germline V gives CDR1 SGDLS, CDR2 YYNGEE. V lost 3 bases, J lost 5 bases, and 13 bases stayed unmatched. The CDR3 here is CASSAAGTSGETDNEQFF. The CDR3 DNA is TGTGCCAGCAGCGCGGCCGGGACTAGCGGTGAGACGGACAATGAGCAGTTCTTC.

This chain joins TRBV4-3 and TRBJ2-1, with D perhaps matching TRBD2 (5 bases). The germline V gene encodes CDR1 LGHNA and CDR2 YSLEER. The CDR3 totals 14 residues. V dropped 2 bases and J dropped 7 bases, with 12 bases sitting between them. CDR3 sequence: CASSQFLAGNEQFF. The DNA for the CDR3 is TGCGCCAGCAGCCAATTCCTAGCAGGTAATGAGCAGTTCTTC.

The chain carries TRBV9 and TRBJ2-5; D gene unclear. In germline, CDR1 is SGDLS, CDR2 YYNGEE. This CDR3 is 12 amino acids long. Trimming removed 1 base from V and 5 bases from J, with 6 bases in between. The CDR3 here is CASSVLGETQYF. The CDR3 bases are TGTGCCAGCAGCGTACTGGGGGAGACCCAGTACTTC.

The J gene is TRBJ2-6, the V gene TRBV5-4; D gene unclear. Per the germline V gene, CDR1 is SGHNT and CDR2 is YYREEE (reference sequence). Trimming stripped 4 bases from V and 4 bases from J, with 12 bases between. The CDR3 loop spans 15 amino acids. The CDR3 here is CASSPGRAGANVLTF. CDR3 DNA: TGTGCCAGCAGCCCCGGACGGGCCGGGGCCAACGTCCTGACTTTC.

V gene TRBV19 combines with J gene TRBJ2-3; the D is unclear. CDR1 and CDR2 (germline): LNHDA, SQIVND (reference sequence). This CDR3 is 13 amino acids long. V was clipped by 3 bases and J by 6 bases, with 10 bases between them. The CDR3 bases are TGTGCCAGTAGTATTTCCACAATGGATACGCAGTATTTT. The encoded protein is CASSISTMDTQYF.

The chain links TRBV5-4 to TRBJ2-7; 9 bases align to TRBD2. The CDR3 sequence is 15 residues long. CDR1 is SGHNT and CDR2 is YYREEE in the germline V gene (reference sequence). Trimming cost V 4 bases and J 4 bases; bases outside gene matches: 9. CDR3 coding DNA: TGTGCCAGCAGCAACGGGGGACTAGCCGAATACGAGCAGTACTTC. Translating gives CASSNGGLAEYEQYF.

The chain recombines TRBV29-1 with TRBJ2-1; D unresolved. Germline values: CDR1 SQVTM, CDR2 ANQGSEA. The V gene lost 1 base and the J gene lost 8 bases, with 12 bases spanning the gap. The CDR3 loop spans 13 amino acids. CDR3 coding DNA: TGCAGCGTTGAAGGTATCCCCGCGGATGAGCAGTTCTTC. Protein: CSVEGIPADEQFF.

This chain joins TRBV27 and TRBJ2-3, with 9 bases that match TRBD2. This CDR3 spans 15 amino acids. J lost 2 bases, V lost 5 bases, and 5 bases had no gene match. CDR1 is MNHEY, CDR2 SMNVEV, per germline (reference sequence). As DNA, the CDR3 is TGTGCCAGCAGTAACCGACTAGCGGACACAGATACGCAGTATTTT. Translation: CASSNRLADTDTQYF.

J is TRBJ2-7 and V is TRBV27; tentative D call: TRBD1 (6 bases). The CDR3 is 14 residues long. Germline V lookup: CDR1 MNHEY, CDR2 SMNVEV (reference sequence). With 8 bases removed from V and 9 bases from J, the gap between germline ends came to 23 bases. CDR3 in DNA: TGTGCCAGCGCCTCCGGCTCAGGGGCCGGGCGGCAGTACTTC. Translated: CASASGSGAGRQYF.

The gene calls are TRBV5-4 and TRBJ1-2; 8 bases align to TRBD1. V was pared by 4 bases and J by 0 bases, with 5 bases of the junction left unmatched. The CDR3 spans 15 residues. CDR1 is SGHNT and CDR2 is YYREEE in the germline V gene (reference sequence). DNA for the CDR3: TGTGCCAGCAGCCCACAGGGGGGAGCTAACTATGGCTACACCTTC. It encodes CASSPQGGANYGYTF.

This rearrangement joins TRBV6-5 to TRBJ2-7, with D unclear. CDR1 MNHEY and CDR2 SVGAGI come from the germline V gene. V shed 0 bases and J shed 3 bases, with 15 bases lying between them. The CDR3 has 16 residues. The chain's CDR3 is CASSYSGSGWNYEQYF. The CDR3 DNA reads TGTGCCAGCAGTTACTCAGGTTCCGGCTGGAACTACGAGCAGTACTTC.

V usage is TRBV4-2 and J usage is TRBJ2-3; 12 nucleotides match TRBD1. CDR1 is LGHNA, CDR2 YNFKEQ, per germline. This CDR3 has 16 amino acids. V lost 0 bases, J lost 5 bases, and 3 bases stayed unmatched. CDR3 amino acids: CASSQDGDRGQDTQYF. The CDR3, as DNA: TGTGCCAGCAGCCAAGATGGGGACAGGGGGCAAGATACGCAGTATTTT.

This clone appeared once. This chain links TRBV11-3 with TRBJ1-2; D is perhaps TRBD1 (5 bases). V was clipped by 2 bases and J by 4 bases, with 14 bases between them. The germline V gene encodes CDR1 SGHNT and CDR2 YENEEA. This CDR3 has 15 amino acids. The CDR3 loop is CASSLSLDSLYGYTF. CDR3 DNA sequence: TGTGCCAGCAGCTTATCTCTAGACAGCCTCTATGGCTACACCTTC.